The clone carrying this TCR beta chain occurred many times. Its antigen is as yet unknown. CDR1 is SGHRS and CDR2 is YFSETQ in the germline V gene. CDR3 size: 13 residues. V lost 3 bases to trimming and J lost 2 bases, with 9 bases between them. A single record per CDR3 protein comes from TCRdb applying MiXCR to the 5' RACE reads. The data hold roughly 300,000 distinct CDR3 sequences, with 8.2% observed a single time. This entry comes from a study of T-cell memory formation after mild COVID-19. Looking at the study overall: The TCR clusters were mostly specific to one donor.

General study findings and limits: Confirmation of SARS-CoV-2 specificity was lacking for second-wave clones peaking day 37.

The clonotype comes from a young man who had mild COVID-19 (a few samples of this study predate the infection). Cell type and time point are not known. The rearrangement uses TRBV5-1 and TRBJ2-7, with D possibly TRBD1 on 6 matching bases. Material for sequencing was PBMCs or a T cell subset sorted from them (not recorded which). The CDR3 is CASSSGQTYEQYF. The CDR3 region has the DNA TGCGCCAGCAGCTCCGGACAGACCTACGAGCAGTACTTC.